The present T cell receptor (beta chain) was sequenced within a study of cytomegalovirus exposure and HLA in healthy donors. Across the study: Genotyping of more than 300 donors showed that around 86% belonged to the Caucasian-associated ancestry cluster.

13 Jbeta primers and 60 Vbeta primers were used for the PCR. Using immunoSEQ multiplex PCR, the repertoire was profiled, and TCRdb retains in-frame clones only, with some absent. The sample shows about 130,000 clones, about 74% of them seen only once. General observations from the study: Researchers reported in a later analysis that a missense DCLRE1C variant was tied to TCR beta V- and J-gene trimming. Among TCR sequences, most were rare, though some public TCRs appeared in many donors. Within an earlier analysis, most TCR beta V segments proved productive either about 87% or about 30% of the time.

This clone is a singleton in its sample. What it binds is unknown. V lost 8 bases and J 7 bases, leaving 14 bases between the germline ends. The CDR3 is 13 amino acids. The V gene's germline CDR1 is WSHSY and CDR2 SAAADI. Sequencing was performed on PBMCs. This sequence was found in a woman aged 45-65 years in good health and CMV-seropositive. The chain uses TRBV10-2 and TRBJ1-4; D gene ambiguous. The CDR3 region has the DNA TGCGCCAGCTCAGAGGAAGGCGCTGAAAAACTGTTTTTT. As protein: CASSEEGAEKLFF.